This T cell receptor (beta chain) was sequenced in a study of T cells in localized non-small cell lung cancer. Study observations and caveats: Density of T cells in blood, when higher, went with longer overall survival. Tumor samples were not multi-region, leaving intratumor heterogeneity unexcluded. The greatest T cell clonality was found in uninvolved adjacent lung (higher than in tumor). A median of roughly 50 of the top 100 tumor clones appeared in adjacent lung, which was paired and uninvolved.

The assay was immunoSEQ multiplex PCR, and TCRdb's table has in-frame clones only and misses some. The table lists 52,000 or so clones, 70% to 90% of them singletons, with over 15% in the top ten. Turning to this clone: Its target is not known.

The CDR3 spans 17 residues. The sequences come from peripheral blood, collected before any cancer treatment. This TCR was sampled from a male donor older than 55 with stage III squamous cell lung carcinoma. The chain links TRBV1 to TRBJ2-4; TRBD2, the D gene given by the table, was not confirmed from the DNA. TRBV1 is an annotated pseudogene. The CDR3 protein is CTSSQDNSGKSGNIQYF. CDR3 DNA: TGCACCAGCAGCCAAGATAATAGCGGGAAATCAGGAAACATTCAGTACTTC.